This TCR beta chain comes out of a study of T cells in localized non-small cell lung cancer. Broader study findings: Clonality of T cells reached its maximum in uninvolved adjacent lung, surpassing tumor. Since sequencing was restricted to only one region of the tumor, intratumor heterogeneity remains a possibility. Adjacent lung was found to contain a median approximately 62 of the top 100 tumor clones.

This clone was seen once. Its cognate antigen is unknown. V was pared by 2 bases and J by 12 bases, with 16 bases between. This CDR3 is 13 amino acids long. From germline, CDR1 is MRHNA and CDR2 SNTAGT. Sequencing was performed with immunoSEQ multiplex PCR; in TCRdb, only in-frame clones are kept and a portion is missing. The table lists about 54,000 clones, around 81% of them singletons. The specimen comprised peripheral blood, sampled before any cancer treatment. This clonotype was obtained from a female donor older than 55 with stage II squamous cell lung carcinoma. V and J are TRBV6-4 and TRBJ1-1; maybe TRBD1 (6 bases). The CDR3 DNA sequence: TGTGCCAGCAGTGACCCGGGGGCGCAGAGGACTTTCTTT. The encoded protein is CASSDPGAQRTFF.